This TCR beta chain was captured in a study of T cell responses to AZD1222 COVID-19 vaccine. V was clipped by 6 bases and J by 7 bases; unmatched bases: 11. The length of the CDR3 is 15 residues. Germline assignment: CDR1 LNHDA and CDR2 SQIVND (reference sequence). Only in-frame clones appear in the TCRdb table, and some are missing; sequencing was by immunoSEQ multiplex PCR. The sample shows about 90,000 clones, roughly 85% of them seen only once. The chain uses TRBV19 and TRBJ1-4, with 7 bases lining up with TRBD1. This clonotype was sampled from an adult who received the AZD1222 COVID-19 vaccine. The input for sequencing was peripheral blood, taken 28 days after the second AZD1222 dose. The CDR3 reads CASRHRGIGSEKLFF. In nucleotides, the CDR3 is TGTGCCAGTAGGCACAGGGGTATTGGGAGTGAAAAACTGTTTTTT.